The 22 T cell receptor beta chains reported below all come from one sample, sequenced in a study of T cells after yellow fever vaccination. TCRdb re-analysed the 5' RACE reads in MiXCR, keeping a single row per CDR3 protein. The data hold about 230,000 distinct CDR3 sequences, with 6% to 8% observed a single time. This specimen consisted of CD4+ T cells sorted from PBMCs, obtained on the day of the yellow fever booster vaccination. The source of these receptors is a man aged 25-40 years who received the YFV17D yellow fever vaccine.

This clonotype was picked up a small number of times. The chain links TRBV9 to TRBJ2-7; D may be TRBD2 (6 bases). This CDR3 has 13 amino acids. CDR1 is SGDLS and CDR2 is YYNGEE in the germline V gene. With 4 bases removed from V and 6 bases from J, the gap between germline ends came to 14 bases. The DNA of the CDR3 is TGTGCCAGCAGCCATGTAGACGGGGGCGAGCAGTACTTC. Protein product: CASSHVDGGEQYF.

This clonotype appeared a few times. The CDR3 sequence is CSAKAGTKYNEQFF. For the CDR3, the DNA is TGCAGTGCTAAGGCCGGGACTAAGTACAATGAGCAGTTCTTC. The chain is built from TRBV20-1 and TRBJ2-1; 7 bases agree with TRBD2. Germline-derived CDR1 and CDR2 are DFQATT and SNEGSKA (reference sequence). V lost 4 bases and J lost 4; bases outside the gene matches: 7. This CDR3 comprises 14 residues.

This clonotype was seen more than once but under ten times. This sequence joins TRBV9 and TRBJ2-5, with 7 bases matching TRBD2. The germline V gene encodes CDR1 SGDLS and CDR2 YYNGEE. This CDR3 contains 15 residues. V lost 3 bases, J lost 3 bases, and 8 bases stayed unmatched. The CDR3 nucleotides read TGTGCCAGCAGCGCGAGCGGGACGGGAAAAGAGACCCAGTACTTC. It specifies CASSASGTGKETQYF.

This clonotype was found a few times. The CDR3 here is CASSYSRRQGLKGYTF. For the CDR3, the DNA is TGTGCCAGCAGTTACAGCCGGCGACAGGGGTTGAAGGGCTACACCTTC. The chain links TRBV6-5 to TRBJ1-2; 8 bases are shared with TRBD1. The CDR3 is 16 residues long. The germline V gene has CDR1 MNHEY and CDR2 SVGAGI. With 2 bases clipped from V and 8 bases from J, the junction kept 13 bases outside the gene matches.

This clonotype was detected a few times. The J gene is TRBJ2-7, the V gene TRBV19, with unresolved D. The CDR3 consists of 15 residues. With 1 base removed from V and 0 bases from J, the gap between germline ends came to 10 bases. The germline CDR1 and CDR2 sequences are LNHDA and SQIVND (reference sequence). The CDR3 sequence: CASSIGAPGSYEQYF. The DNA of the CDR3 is TGTGCCAGTAGTATAGGCGCCCCGGGCTCCTACGAGCAGTACTTC.

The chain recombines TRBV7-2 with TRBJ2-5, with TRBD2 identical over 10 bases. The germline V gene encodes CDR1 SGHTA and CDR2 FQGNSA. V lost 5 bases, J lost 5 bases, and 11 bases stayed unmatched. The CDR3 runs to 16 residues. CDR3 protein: CASSISASGSGETQYF. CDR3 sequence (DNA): TGTGCCAGCAGCATTAGCGCTAGCGGGAGTGGGGAGACCCAGTACTTC.

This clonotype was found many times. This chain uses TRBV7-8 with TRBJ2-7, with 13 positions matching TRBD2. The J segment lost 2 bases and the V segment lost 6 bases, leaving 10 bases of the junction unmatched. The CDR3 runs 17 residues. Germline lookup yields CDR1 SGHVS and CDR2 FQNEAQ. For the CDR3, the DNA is TGTGCCAGCAGTAAAGGACTAGCGGGAGTAAATGCCTACGAGCAGTACTTC. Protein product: CASSKGLAGVNAYEQYF. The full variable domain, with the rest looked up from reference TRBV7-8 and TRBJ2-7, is GAGVSQSPRYKVAKRGQDVALRCDPISGHVSLFWYQQALGQGPEFLTYFQNEAQLDKSGLPSDRFFAERPEGSVSTLKIQRTQQEDSAVYLCASSKGLAGVNAYEQYFGPGTRLTVT.

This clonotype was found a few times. The DNA of the CDR3 is TGTGCCAGCAGCTTAGATGGGGGAGGTCTCTACGAGCAGTACTTC. Protein sequence: CASSLDGGGLYEQYF. This chain joins TRBV7-2 and TRBJ2-7, with a possible D match to TRBD2 (6 bases). The CDR3 is 15 residues long. Germline CDR1 is SGHTA and CDR2 is FQGNSA. V was trimmed by 1 base and J by 3 bases, leaving 13 bases between them.

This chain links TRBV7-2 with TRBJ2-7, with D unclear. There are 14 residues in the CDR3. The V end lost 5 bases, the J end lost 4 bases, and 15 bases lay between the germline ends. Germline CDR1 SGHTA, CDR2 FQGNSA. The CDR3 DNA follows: TGTGCCAGCAGCACTGTCGGACCCACATACGAGCAGTACTTC. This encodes CASSTVGPTYEQYF.

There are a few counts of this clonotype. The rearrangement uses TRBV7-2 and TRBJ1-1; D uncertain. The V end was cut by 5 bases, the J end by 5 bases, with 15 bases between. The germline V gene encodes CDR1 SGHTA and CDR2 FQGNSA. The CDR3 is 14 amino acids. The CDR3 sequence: CASSVPPFGTEAFF. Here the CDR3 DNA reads TGTGCCAGCAGCGTCCCCCCGTTTGGGACTGAAGCTTTCTTT.

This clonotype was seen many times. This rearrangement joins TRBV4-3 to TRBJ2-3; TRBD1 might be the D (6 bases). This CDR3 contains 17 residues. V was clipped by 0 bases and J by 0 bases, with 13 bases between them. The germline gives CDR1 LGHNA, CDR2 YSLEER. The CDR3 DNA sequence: TGCGCCAGCAGCCAAGATTTGTACAGGGCTAGCACAGATACGCAGTATTTT. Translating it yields CASSQDLYRASTDTQYF.

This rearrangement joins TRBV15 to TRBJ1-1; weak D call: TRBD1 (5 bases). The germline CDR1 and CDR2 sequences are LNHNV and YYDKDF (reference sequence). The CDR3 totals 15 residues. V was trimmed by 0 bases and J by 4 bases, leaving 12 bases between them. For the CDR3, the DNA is TGTGCCACCAGCAGAGAGTACTCGGGGCCCACTGAAGCTTTCTTT. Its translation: CATSREYSGPTEAFF.

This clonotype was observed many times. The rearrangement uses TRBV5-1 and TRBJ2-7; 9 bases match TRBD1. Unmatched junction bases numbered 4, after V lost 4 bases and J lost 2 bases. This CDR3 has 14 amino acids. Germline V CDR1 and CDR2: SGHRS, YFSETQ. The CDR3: CASSHGQGTYEQYF. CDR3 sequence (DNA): TGCGCCAGCAGCCACGGACAGGGGACCTACGAGCAGTACTTC.

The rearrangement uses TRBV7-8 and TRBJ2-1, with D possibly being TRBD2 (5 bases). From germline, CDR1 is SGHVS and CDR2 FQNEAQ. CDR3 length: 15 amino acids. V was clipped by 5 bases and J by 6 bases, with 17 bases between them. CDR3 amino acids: CASSPEESGINEQFF. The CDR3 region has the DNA TGTGCCAGCAGCCCCGAGGAGTCCGGGATCAATGAGCAGTTCTTC.

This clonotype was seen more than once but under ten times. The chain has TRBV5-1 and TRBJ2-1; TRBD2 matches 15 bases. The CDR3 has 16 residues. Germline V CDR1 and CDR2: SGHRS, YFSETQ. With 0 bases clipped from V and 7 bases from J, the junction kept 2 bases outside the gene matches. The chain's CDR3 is CASSLGGTSGGNEQFF. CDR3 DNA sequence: TGCGCCAGCAGCTTGGGAGGGACTAGCGGGGGGAATGAGCAGTTCTTC. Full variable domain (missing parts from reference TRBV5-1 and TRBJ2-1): KAGVTQTPRYLIKTRGQQVTLSCSPISGHRSVSWYQQTPGQGLQFLFEYFSETQRNKGNFPGRFSGRQFSNSRSEMNVSTLELGDSALYLCASSLGGTSGGNEQFFGPGTRLTVL.

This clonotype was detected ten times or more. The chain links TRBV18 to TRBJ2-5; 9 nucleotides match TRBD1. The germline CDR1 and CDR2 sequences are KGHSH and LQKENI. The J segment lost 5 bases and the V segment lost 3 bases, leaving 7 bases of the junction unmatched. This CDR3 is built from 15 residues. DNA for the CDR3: TGTGCCAGCTCACCGGGACAGGGTGTTTCGGAGACCCAGTACTTC. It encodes CASSPGQGVSETQYF.

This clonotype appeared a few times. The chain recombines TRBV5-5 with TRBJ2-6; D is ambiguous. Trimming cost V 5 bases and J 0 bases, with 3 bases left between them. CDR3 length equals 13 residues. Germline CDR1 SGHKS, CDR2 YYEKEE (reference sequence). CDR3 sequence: CASRYSGANVLTF. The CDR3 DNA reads TGTGCCAGCAGGTACTCTGGGGCCAACGTCCTGACTTTC.

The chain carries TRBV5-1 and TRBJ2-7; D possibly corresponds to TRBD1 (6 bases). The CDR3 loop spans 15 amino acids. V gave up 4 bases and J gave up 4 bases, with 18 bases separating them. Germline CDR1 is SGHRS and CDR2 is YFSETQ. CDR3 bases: TGCGCCAGCAGCCTAGGGACACCTGCGACTTACGAGCAGTACTTC. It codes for CASSLGTPATYEQYF.

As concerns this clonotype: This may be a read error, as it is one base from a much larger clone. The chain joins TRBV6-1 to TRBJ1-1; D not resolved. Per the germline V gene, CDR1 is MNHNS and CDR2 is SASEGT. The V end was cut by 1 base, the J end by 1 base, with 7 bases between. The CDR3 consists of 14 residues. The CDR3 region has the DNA TGTGCCAGCAGTGAAGGGGCAGGGAACACTGAAGCTTTCTTT. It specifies CASSEGAGNTEAFF.

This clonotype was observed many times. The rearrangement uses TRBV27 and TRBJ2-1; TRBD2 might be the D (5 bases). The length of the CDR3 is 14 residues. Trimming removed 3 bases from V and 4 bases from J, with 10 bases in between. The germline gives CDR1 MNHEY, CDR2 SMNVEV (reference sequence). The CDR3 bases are TGTGCCAGCAGTTTTCGCGGGCCTTACAATGAGCAGTTCTTC. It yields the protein CASSFRGPYNEQFF.

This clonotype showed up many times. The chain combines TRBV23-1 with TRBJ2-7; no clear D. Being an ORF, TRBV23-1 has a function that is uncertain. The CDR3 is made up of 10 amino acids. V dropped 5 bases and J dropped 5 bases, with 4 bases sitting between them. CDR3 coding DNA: TGCGCCAGCAGTACGCACGAGCAGTACTTC. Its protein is CASSTHEQYF.

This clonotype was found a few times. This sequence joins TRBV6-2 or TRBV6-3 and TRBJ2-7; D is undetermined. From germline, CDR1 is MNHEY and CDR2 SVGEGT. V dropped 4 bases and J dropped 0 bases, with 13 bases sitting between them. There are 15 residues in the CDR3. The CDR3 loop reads CASSLTTGFSYEQYF. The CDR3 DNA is TGTGCCAGCAGTTTAACCACGGGTTTCTCCTACGAGCAGTACTTC.